This T cell receptor beta chain is drawn from a study of identical twins. TCRdb re-called the 5' RACE reads with MiXCR, one entry per CDR3 protein. The repertoire includes hundreds of thousands of distinct CDR3 sequences, around 8.3% of them detected once, and 0.75% to 1% sits in the top ten. Germline V gene lookup returns CDR1 LNHNV and CDR2 YYDKDF (reference sequence). Trimming stripped 0 bases from V and 1 base from J, with 12 bases between. CDR3 length equals 17 residues. This clonotype was counted between two and nine times. Another study also made use of these data, one on yellow fever vaccine responses in identical twins.

The rearrangement joins TRBV15 to TRBJ2-2; D unresolved. The receptor comes from a young woman in good health. The sample was PBMCs. As DNA, the CDR3 is TGTGCCACCAGCAGAGATGGGCAAACCAAGAACACCGGGGAGCTGTTTTTT. Translated: CATSRDGQTKNTGELFF.